This T cell receptor beta chain was sequenced for a study of cytomegalovirus exposure and HLA in healthy donors. Findings and limits, study-wide: Analyzed later, most CMV-associated TCR beta chains appeared HLA-restricted.

In regard to this clone: Its specificity is not known.

PCR was performed using 60 Vbeta and 13 Jbeta primers. Libraries were prepared by immunoSEQ multiplex PCR; TCRdb keeps only in-frame clonotypes and omits some of them. The table lists 150,000 to 200,000 clones, around 78% of them singletons. The CDR3 consists of 17 residues. V shed 1 base and J shed 3 bases, with 13 bases lying between them. From germline, CDR1 is LNHNV and CDR2 YYDKDF (reference sequence). The sample taken for sequencing was PBMCs. The clonotype originates from a man aged 30 to 39 in good health and CMV-seronegative. This chain joins TRBV15 and TRBJ2-6; perhaps TRBD2 as D (5 bases). CDR3 nucleotide sequence: TGTGCCACCAGCAGAGCTTCCGGGGTCGTTGGGGCCAACGTCCTGACTTTC. Translation: CATSRASGVVGANVLTF.